This TCR beta chain was obtained from a study of tumor and adjacent non-tumor tissue in lung cancer. Study-wide context: Histology: around 13 adenocarcinoma, a couple of squamous cell carcinoma, 1 small cell lung cancer. Whole-study results and caveats: In normal lung, the top 100 clones were significantly more dominant than in tumor. Tumor tissue had significantly higher TCR diversity than normal lung.

Germline lookup yields CDR1 SGHKS and CDR2 YYEKEE (reference sequence). The CDR3 loop spans 15 amino acids. With regard to this clonotype: Antigen unknown. Sequence at one end of the junction differs from germline and may be a read error.

The template was RNA from unsorted bulk tissue. This non-tumor lung sample came from over 3 cm beyond the tumor edge. Three rounds of nested PCR, following a modified ARM-PCR protocol, produced the TCRbeta library. One entry per CDR3 protein, called by TCRdb with MiXCR from the multiplex PCR reads. The sample lists 75,000 to 95,000 distinct CDR3 sequences, more than 65% occurring once. The specimen sequenced was distant non-tumor lung tissue. The chain employs TRBV5-5 and TRBJ1-5; D unclear. The TCR sequence derives from a woman in her forties or fifties with non-small cell lung cancer. CDR3 sequence (DNA): TGTGTCAGCAGCGTTACCACGGACTGGAATCAGCCCCAGCATTTT. Amino acid sequence: CVSSVTTDWNQPQHF. Combining the CDR3 with reference TRBV5-5 and TRBJ1-5 gives the whole variable domain DAGVTQSPTHLIKTRGQQVTLRCSPISGHKSVSWYQQVLGQGPQFIFQYYEKEERGRGNFPDRFSARQFPNYSSELNVNALLLGDSALYLCVSSVTTDWNQPQHFGDGTRLSIL.